This T cell receptor (beta chain) was identified in a study of blood T cell repertoires in COVID-19. For the study at large: The analysed material was cDNA or gDNA that came from T cells, B-cell-depleted T cells, or PBMCs.

During active infection, Seattle patients enrolled and were then monitored through disease. As originally analysed: Counts of nucleated cells, estimated from reference gene primer amplification, were obtained. Using immunoSEQ multiplex PCR, the repertoire was profiled, and TCRdb retains in-frame clones only, with some absent. D and trimming come from the DNA, and the V and J calls and clone size come from that table. The table includes some 270,000 clones, roughly 84% detected once. The sequenced sample was peripheral blood. The receptor's source is a person between 65 and 79 years old with COVID-19, enrolled during active disease.

CDR3 nucleotide sequence: TGTGCCAGCAGTGAGCGGGGGCGGATCAATGGAAACACCATATATTTT. Protein sequence: CASSERGRINGNTIYF. The chain is built from TRBV6-1 and TRBJ1-3; a possible D gene is TRBD1 (6 bases). Germline CDR1 is MNHNS and CDR2 is SASEGT. V was pared by 3 bases and J by 3 bases, with 15 bases between. This CDR3 comprises 16 residues.